This note documents a single TCR beta chain sequence. Its antigen is undetermined. Treatment here: 19 received Ad26.COV2.S at low or high dose, single or two shots; roughly 5 received placebo; per-sample allocation not given. Samples analyzed were those drawn on day 63 after the first vaccine or placebo injection. The sample came from a Boston adult aged 18-55 years. The protocol was immunoSEQ multiplex PCR, while the TCRdb copy is restricted to in-frame clones and leaves out a portion. The table lists roughly 410,000 clones, roughly 85% of them singletons. The sample is drawn from a study of Ad26.COV2.S vaccination and SARS-CoV-2 variants. General study findings and limits: Responses of T cells in total may have been underestimated by the TCR breadth and depth analyses. With respect to non-spike TCR breadth, vaccine and placebo recipients were similar.

The clonotype was recovered from a person aged 18-60 years who received the Ad26.COV2.S COVID-19 vaccine or a placebo. The source material was peripheral blood, sampled in a trial of Ad26.COV2.S vaccine versus placebo.

The DNA of the CDR3 is TGTGCCAGCAGCACGGGACTAGCGGGAGGGCCAAAAGTTGGCGAGCAGTACTTC. It is translated as CASSTGLAGGPKVGEQYF. The chain carries TRBV7-9 and TRBJ2-7; 16 bases agree with TRBD2. V was pared by 5 bases and J by 6 bases, with 13 bases of the junction left unmatched. The germline CDR1 and CDR2 sequences are SEHNR and FQNEAQ (reference sequence). The CDR3 consists of 18 residues. Using reference TRBV7-9 and TRBJ2-7 for the parts outside the CDR3, the full variable domain is DTGVSQNPRHKITKRGQNVTFRCDPISEHNRLYWYRQTLGQGPEFLTYFQNEAQLEKSRLLSDRFSAERPKGSFSTLEIQRTEQGDSAMYLCASSTGLAGGPKVGEQYFGPGTRLTVT.